The TCR beta chain under discussion was sequenced for a study of blood T cell repertoires in COVID-19. The trim removed 8 bases at V and 5 bases at J, leaving 3 bases unmatched. Germline V lookup: CDR1 SNHLY, CDR2 FYNNEI. There are 13 residues in the CDR3. The method was immunoSEQ multiplex PCR; TCRdb's version includes in-frame clones alone and lacks a portion of them. The sample includes approximately 110,000 clones, approximately 79% of them seen just once. Sequenced material: peripheral blood. This clonotype originated in a man in his sixties or seventies with active or convalescent COVID-19. The chain carries TRBV2 and TRBJ2-5, with 12 bases aligning to TRBD2. This CDR3 reads CASLAGGQETQYF. The CDR3 region has the DNA TGTGCCAGCCTAGCGGGGGGGCAGGAGACCCAGTACTTC. Drawing the rest from reference TRBV2 and TRBJ2-5, the complete variable domain is EPEVTQTPSHQVTQMGQEVILRCVPISNHLYFYWYRQILGQKVEFLVSFYNNEISEKSEIFDDQFSVERPDGSNFTLKIRSTKLEDSAMYFCASLAGGQETQYFGPGTRLLVL.